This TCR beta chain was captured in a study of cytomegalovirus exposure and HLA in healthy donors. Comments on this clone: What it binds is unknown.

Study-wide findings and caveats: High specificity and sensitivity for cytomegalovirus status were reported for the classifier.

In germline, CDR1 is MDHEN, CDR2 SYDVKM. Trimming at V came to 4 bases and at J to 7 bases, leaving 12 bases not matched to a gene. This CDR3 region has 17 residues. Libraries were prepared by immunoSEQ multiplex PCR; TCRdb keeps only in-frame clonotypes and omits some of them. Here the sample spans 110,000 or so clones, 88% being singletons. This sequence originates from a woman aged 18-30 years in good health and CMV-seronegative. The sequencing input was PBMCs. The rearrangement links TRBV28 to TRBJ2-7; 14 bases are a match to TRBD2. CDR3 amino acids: CASSYPLTSGRASEQYF. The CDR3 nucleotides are TGTGCCAGCAGTTACCCTCTGACTAGCGGGAGGGCCAGTGAGCAGTACTTC.